The clone carrying this T cell receptor beta chain was detected once. The antigen is unknown. CDR3 length equals 16 residues. Germline lookup yields CDR1 SGHTA and CDR2 FQGTGA. Between the trimmed V and J ends, which lost 0 bases and 1 base, there was a span of 10 bases. Using immunoSEQ multiplex PCR, the repertoire was profiled, and TCRdb retains in-frame clones only, with some absent. Altogether over a million clones are present, 78% being singletons, with the ten largest covering 0.6% to 0.7%. The data belong to a study of shared clonotypes between healthy human individuals. About the research overall: Serving as donors were two women and three men, whose ages spanned 18 to 49. Three plates were used per donor for CD4 naive, three for CD4 memory, two for CD8 naive and one for CD8 memory.

Regarding the study as a whole: Deeper or shallower sequencing was expected to change how clonotypes are shared among donors.

There were no recent acute infections or vaccinations among the donors, who were healthy HIV-negative adults. This TCR was sampled from a man between 18 and 29 years old in good health. Some clones in this sample may be carry-over from other donors' samples. The V and J genes are TRBV7-3 and TRBJ2-1; D is undetermined. Sequenced: memory CD4+ T cells from PBMCs. Subset given: CD45RA-negative fraction. CDR3 in DNA: TGTGCCAGCAGCTTAACGGGTCCCGGATCCTACAATGAGCAGTTCTTC. Amino acids: CASSLTGPGSYNEQFF. The entire variable domain, with the rest obtained from reference TRBV7-3 and TRBJ2-1, is as follows: GAGVSQTPSNKVTEKGKYVELRCDPISGHTALYWYRQSLGQGPEFLIYFQGTGAADDSGLPNDRFFAVRPEGSVSTLKIQRTERGDSAVYLCASSLTGPGSYNEQFFGPGTRLTVL.